Listed below are T cell receptor beta chains from one sample, sequenced in a study of regulatory T cells in long-lasting Graves disease. TCRdb used MiXCR to reprocess the multiplex PCR reads, holding one entry per CDR3 protein. The repertoire holds roughly 560,000 distinct CDR3 sequences, with roughly a sixth as singletons. Separately, the same data were catalogued under a study of T cells in Graves' hyperthyroidism and ophthalmopathy.

The material sequenced was peripheral blood mononuclear cells (PBMCs), taken at new diagnosis, from a patient treated with antithyroid drugs. These receptors were obtained from a woman aged 35-60 years with Graves disease. The CDR3 runs from the conserved cysteine through the conserved F or W. The order of the fields is J gene, V gene, D gene, clone size, CDR3 DNA, CDR3 protein. The D gene is left open where the match is weak. The size of a clone is reported for some rows only, either as once, few or many, or as a class for expanded clones.

TRBJ1-3 | TRBV6-2/TRBV6-3 | - | - | TGTGCCAGCAGTTACGCTCCTGGAAACACCATATATTTT | CASSYAPGNTIYF
TRBJ2-1 | TRBV3-1 | - | many | TGTGCCAGCAGCCAAACTTTCAATGAGCAGTTCTTC | CASSQTFNEQFF
TRBJ2-3 | TRBV6-1 | - | - | TGTGCCAGCAGGCCCATGACAGCTACTAGCACAGATACGCAGTATTTT | CASRPMTATSTDTQYF
TRBJ1-6 | TRBV15 | - | - | TGTGCCACCGGACGGTCGGTGTCCTATAATTCACCCCTCCACTTT | CATGRSVSYNSPLHF
TRBJ1-6 | TRBV7-9 | - | few | TGTGCCAGCAGCTCTAAGTGGGGGAATAATTCACCCCTCCACTTT | CASSSKWGNNSPLHF
TRBJ2-1 | TRBV2 | - | many | TGTGCCAGCAGTGAAGCGGGGAATGAGCAGTTCTTC | CASSEAGNEQFF
TRBJ1-5 | TRBV12-3/TRBV12-4 | TRBD1 | many | TGTGCCAGCAGTGGTACAGGGGGCTCCAATCAGCCCCAGCATTTT | CASSGTGGSNQPQHF
TRBJ2-7 | TRBV3-1 | TRBD1 | - | TGTGCCAGCAGCCATATCGCCGGGACAGGGATCTACGAGCAGTACTTC | CASSHIAGTGIYEQYF
TRBJ2-2 | TRBV12-5 | - | - | TGTGCTAGTGGTTTGGAGTCCGGGGAGCTGTTTTTT | CASGLESGELFF
TRBJ2-5 | TRBV28 | - | many | TGTGCCAGCAGTTTAATAATCGGCGGGGATTTAGTGAGGGAGCAGTACTTC | CASSLIIGGDLVREQYF
TRBJ2-1 | TRBV3-1 | - | many | TGTGCCAGCAGCCGTACAACGTGGGTGCAGTTCTTC | CASSRTTWVQFF
TRBJ1-1 | TRBV29-1 | TRBD1 | - | TGCAGCGGGGAGGGGGCTGCTGAAGCTTTCTTT | CSGEGAAEAFF
TRBJ1-1 | TRBV3-1 | - | few | TGTGCCAGCACAGGGTACCCAGGGACTGAAGCTTTCTTT | CASTGYPGTEAFF
TRBJ2-2 | TRBV7-9 | - | few | TGTGCCAGCAGGACACCACAGGGAAAGAACACCGGGGAGCTGTTTTTT | CASRTPQGKNTGELFF
TRBJ2-5 | TRBV3-1 | - | - | TGTGCCAGCAGCCAAGAAACCGTACAAGAGACCCAGTACTTC | CASSQETVQETQYF
TRBJ2-2 | TRBV5-1 | TRBD1 | - | TGCGCCAGCAGCCTCGACAGGGTCCACACCGGGGAGCTGTTTTTT | CASSLDRVHTGELFF
TRBJ2-5 | TRBV7-9 | - | many | TGTGCCAGCGGGGCGGGGCAATCCTACCAAGAGACCCAGTACTTC | CASGAGQSYQETQYF
TRBJ2-1 | TRBV3-1 | TRBD2 | many | TGTGCCAGCAGCCACCTTGGGCGGGGGAGGGTGGATGAGCAGTTCTTC | CASSHLGRGRVDEQFF
TRBJ2-2 | TRBV19 | - | few | TGTGCCAGTAGTCCCAACCGGGCCGGGGAGCTGTTTTTT | CASSPNRAGELFF
TRBJ2-1 | TRBV29-1 | - | few | TGCAGCGTTCGGATACAGGGAAATGAGCAGTTCTTC | CSVRIQGNEQFF
TRBJ2-1 | TRBV2 | - | many | TGTGCCAGCATGGGCGAAGTGCTGCAGTTCTTC | CASMGEVLQFF
TRBJ1-6 | TRBV12-3/TRBV12-4 | - | once | TGTGCCAGCAGTACACGACAGGATTCACCCCTCCACTTT | CASSTRQDSPLHF
TRBJ1-5 | TRBV10-2 | - | many | TGCGCCAGCAGTGATCGAGGGATCAATCAGCCCCAGCATTTT | CASSDRGINQPQHF
TRBJ1-5 | TRBV14 | - | - | TGTGCCAGCAGCCAAGGCTCTACTCAGCCCCAGCATTTT | CASSQGSTQPQHF
TRBJ1-2 | TRBV2 | - | many | TGTGCCATCATACGGGCAGCTCTCGAAGGCTACACCTTC | CAIIRAALEGYTF